Listed here are 3 T cell receptor beta chains from one sample, sequenced in a study of cytomegalovirus exposure and HLA in healthy donors. Method: immunoSEQ multiplex PCR; TCRdb's copy keeps in-frame clones and lacks some. The sample shows 150,000 or so clones, around 83% of them seen only once. Sample: PBMCs. The source of these receptors is a human donor in good health.

In the case of this clone: Other DNA sequences of this sample code for an identical CDR3. The chain has TRBV28 and TRBJ2-6; D not certain. The germline V gene encodes CDR1 MDHEN and CDR2 SYDVKM. V gave up 6 bases and J gave up 1 base, with 4 bases separating them. The CDR3 sequence is 13 residues long. The CDR3 loop reads CASRRSGANVLTF. In nucleotides, the CDR3 is TGTGCCAGCAGGAGATCTGGGGCCAACGTCCTGACTTTC.

V and J are TRBV5-1 and TRBJ2-1; 10 positions agree with TRBD2. The CDR3 extends over 16 amino acids. From germline, CDR1 is SGHRS and CDR2 YFSETQ. The V segment lost 0 bases and the J segment 7 bases; nucleotides outside the gene matches: 7. The CDR3 protein is CASSLAKSGGANEQFF. The DNA for the CDR3 is TGCGCCAGCAGCTTGGCCAAAAGCGGGGGGGCGAATGAGCAGTTCTTC.

This chain joins TRBV5-1 and TRBJ2-2, with D perhaps TRBD1 (5 bases). The CDR3 extends over 15 amino acids. V lost 1 base to trimming and J lost 1 base, with 8 bases between them. Germline-derived CDR1 and CDR2 are SGHRS and YFSETQ. The CDR3 sequence is CASSLFQGNTGELFF. CDR3 bases: TGCGCCAGCAGCTTGTTCCAGGGGAACACCGGGGAGCTGTTTTTT.